This is a list of T cell receptor beta chains from one sample in a study of brain T cells in children with intractable seizures. Profiled with immunoSEQ multiplex PCR; TCRdb holds only in-frame clones, not every one. The data show 110,000 or so clones, approximately 94% seen once. The sequencing used peripheral blood, collected at surgery. The receptors stem from a boy under two years old with hemimegalencephaly and intractable seizures. CDR3s include the opening cysteine and the closing phenylalanine or tryptophan. D genes are given only for firm matches. Part of the rows lack a size; the others show once, few, many or a class for expanded clones.

clone_size	v_call	d_call	j_call	cdr3_nt	cdr3_aa
once	TRBV2	TRBD1	TRBJ2-5	TGTGCCAGCAGTGAAGGGGACAGGGGGCGAGAGACCCAGTACTTC	CASSEGDRGRETQYF
-	TRBV6-4	TRBD2	TRBJ2-3	TGTGCCAGCAGTCCCCTAGCGGGCAGGGATACGCAGTATTTT	CASSPLAGRDTQYF
-	TRBV7-2	TRBD2	TRBJ2-3	TGTGCCAGCAGCTTAAGCGGGAGGGCCACAGATACGCAGTATTTT	CASSLSGRATDTQYF
-	TRBV4-1	-	TRBJ2-3	TGCGCCAGCAGCCACAGTTCCCTTAGCACAGATACGCAGTATTTT	CASSHSSLSTDTQYF
-	TRBV27	TRBD2	TRBJ2-7	TGTGCCAGCAGTTTAAGTAGCGGGACCTACGAGCAGTACTTC	CASSLSSGTYEQYF
-	TRBV24-1	-	TRBJ2-1	TGTGCCACCAGTGATTCAGGTAGATCGGGACTCGCCCCCTTCAATGAGCAGTTCTTC	CATSDSGRSGLAPFNEQFF
-	TRBV7-9	TRBD2	TRBJ2-1	TGTGCCAGCAGCCAAGAGGGACTAGCGGGATTGGGCTCCTACAATGAGCAGTTCTTC	CASSQEGLAGLGSYNEQFF
-	TRBV6-5	TRBD2	TRBJ2-3	TGTGCCAGCAGTTACAGCGGCGGGAGTCCTTTAGATACGCAGTATTTT	CASSYSGGSPLDTQYF
-	TRBV28	-	TRBJ2-6	TGTGCCAGCAGTCCGGCTGGGGCCAACGTCCTGACTTTC	CASSPAGANVLTF
-	TRBV11-2	-	TRBJ2-1	TGTGCCAGCAGCTACCCCGGCCCCAATGAGCAGTTCTTC	CASSYPGPNEQFF
-	TRBV6-2/TRBV6-3	-	TRBJ2-7	TGTGCCAGCACCCCGGGGCCCCGGGATGGGGAGCAGTACTTC	CASTPGPRDGEQYF
once	TRBV9	-	TRBJ2-3	TGTGCCAGCAGCGTAGGGTCAGATACGCAGTATTTT	CASSVGSDTQYF
-	TRBV4-3	TRBD2	TRBJ2-6	TGCGCCAGCAGCCCGACTAGCGGCTCTGGGGCCAACGTCCTGACTTTC	CASSPTSGSGANVLTF
once	TRBV4-1	TRBD1	TRBJ2-7	TGCGCCAGCAGCCAAGATAGACAGGGCCACTACGAGCAGTACTTC	CASSQDRQGHYEQYF
once	TRBV4-1	TRBD1	TRBJ1-4	TGCGCCAGCAGCCAGGGACAGAGAGCAACTAATGAAAAACTGTTTTTT	CASSQGQRATNEKLFF
-	TRBV28	-	TRBJ1-2	TGTGCCTCCTCGGGGGACTATGGCTACACCTTC	CASSGDYGYTF
-	TRBV24-1	TRBD2	TRBJ2-1	TGTGCCACCAGTGATCCAACTAGCGGGTATAATGAGCAGTTCTTC	CATSDPTSGYNEQFF
-	TRBV5-1	-	TRBJ2-7	TGCGCCAGCAGCTCCACCCTCTACGAGCAGTACTTC	CASSSTLYEQYF
-	TRBV30	TRBD2	TRBJ2-1	TGTGCCTGGAGTGACGGACTAGCGGAGTCAGAGCAGTTCTTC	CAWSDGLAESEQFF
-	TRBV18	-	TRBJ2-7	TGTGCCAGCTCAGCCACGAGTCCCCTCTACGAGCAGTACTTC	CASSATSPLYEQYF
-	TRBV7-8	-	TRBJ2-7	TGTGCCAGCAGCTTCGGACCCGGCGGGTACGAGCAGTACTTC	CASSFGPGGYEQYF
few	TRBV6-4	-	TRBJ2-3	TGTGCCAGCAGTGACAGGGGCACAGATACGCAGTATTTT	CASSDRGTDTQYF
-	TRBV5-5	-	TRBJ1-5	TGTGCCAGCAGCTTGGTGGGACCCAATCAGCCCCAGCATTTT	CASSLVGPNQPQHF
-	TRBV10-2	TRBD2	TRBJ2-7	TGCGCCAGTATGTCCGGGAGGCCTAGCTCCTACGAGCAGTACTTC	CASMSGRPSSYEQYF
once	TRBV12-5	TRBD1	TRBJ2-5	TGTGCTAGTGGTCGGGACAGCCAAGAGACCCAGTACTTC	CASGRDSQETQYF
-	TRBV28	TRBD2	TRBJ2-3	TGTGCCAGCAGCAGCCAGCGGGAGGGGGCAGATACGCAGTATTTT	CASSSQREGADTQYF
-	TRBV11-3	-	TRBJ1-1	TGTGCCAGCAGCCCCGGGACGGAAGCTTTCTTT	CASSPGTEAFF
-	TRBV11-1	TRBD1	TRBJ2-5	TGTGCCAGCAGCTTAGACAGGGGGCGCTGGGAGACCCAGTACTTC	CASSLDRGRWETQYF
-	TRBV5-1	-	TRBJ1-4	-	CASSFGPGSNEKLFF
-	TRBV2	-	TRBJ2-7	TGTGCCAGCAGTGAACAGGGTGCCTCCTACGAGCAGTACTTC	CASSEQGASYEQYF
-	TRBV5-1	TRBD1	TRBJ2-1	TGCGCCAGCAGCTTGGGGCAGGGGGCGAGTTACAATGAGCAGTTCTTC	CASSLGQGASYNEQFF
-	TRBV20-1	TRBD2	TRBJ2-1	TGCAGTGCTTCTGGACTAGCGGAGCAGTTCTTC	CSASGLAEQFF
few	TRBV19	-	TRBJ1-2	TGTGCCAGTACCAAGGGAGGGTACAACTATGGCTACACCTTC	CASTKGGYNYGYTF
-	TRBV30	-	TRBJ1-1	TGTGCCTGGACACACGGCGGAGCGAACACTGAAGCTTTCTTT	CAWTHGGANTEAFF
-	TRBV11-2	-	TRBJ2-6	TGTGCCAGCAGCCCGGCCAACGTCCTGACTTTC	CASSPANVLTF
-	TRBV14	TRBD1	TRBJ2-3	TGTGCCAGCAGCCCAATGACAGGGAGAAACCTACGCACAGATACGCAGTATTTT	CASSPMTGRNLRTDTQYF
-	TRBV19	TRBD2	TRBJ2-1	TGTGCCAGTAGTTGGGACTACCGTTACAATGAGCAGTTCTTC	CASSWDYRYNEQFF
few	TRBV6-5	-	TRBJ2-2	TGTGCCAGCAGTTATAGAAGGGGAGACACCGGGGAGCTGTTTTTT	CASSYRRGDTGELFF
-	TRBV27	TRBD2	TRBJ2-1	TGTGCCAGCAGCTGGGGACTAGCGCCAATCTACAATGAGCAGTTCTTC	CASSWGLAPIYNEQFF
-	TRBV11-2	TRBD1	TRBJ1-6	TGTGCCAGCAGCCCCTGGACAGGGCCGTGGTCCTCCTATAATTCACCCCTCCACTTT	CASSPWTGPWSSYNSPLHF
-	TRBV6-1	-	TRBJ1-1	TGTGCCAGCAGTGAAGGGCGGAGCAACACTGAAGCTTTCTTT	CASSEGRSNTEAFF
-	TRBV13	TRBD2	TRBJ2-1	TGTGCCAGCAGCTTAACTAGCGGCAATGAGCAGTTCTTC	CASSLTSGNEQFF